Below, 29 T cell receptor beta chains from the same sample are listed, as sequenced in a study of beta chain features in type 1 diabetes. cDNA synthesis used the whole RNA isolate, giving expressed TCRB sequences. Here immunoSEQ multiplex PCR was the method, and the copy in TCRdb shows in-frame clones only, minus some. This table has roughly 150,000 clones, less than 9.5% appearing once. The sample consisted of central memory CD4+ T cells from blood. Source of these receptors: a woman between 18 and 29 years old in good health.

The chain couples TRBV4-1 to TRBJ1-2, with D possibly matching TRBD1 (6 bases). Looked up from germline, CDR1 is MGHRA and CDR2 is YSYEKL. Trimming shortened V by 1 base and J by 2 bases, and 17 bases separated the two germline ends. The CDR3 spans 17 residues. The CDR3, as DNA: TGCGCCAGCAGCCAAGGGGGGATTGGGGGCGGAAACTATGGCTACACCTTC. Protein: CASSQGGIGGGNYGYTF.

In its sample, this clone was seen a few times. The chain couples TRBV2 to TRBJ2-7; D is undetermined. V was pared by 5 bases and J by 3 bases, with 11 bases between. The CDR3 length is 13 residues. Per the germline V gene, CDR1 is SNHLY and CDR2 is FYNNEI. The CDR3 here is CASSPPSGYEQYF. The CDR3 nucleotides read TGTGCCAGCAGTCCGCCCTCGGGCTACGAGCAGTACTTC.

This clone was observed a handful of times. The sample carries other DNA sequences with the same CDR3. The V call is TRBV25-1, the J call TRBJ2-7; TRBD1 agrees at 8 bases. V shed 2 bases, J shed 3 bases, and the junction held 3 bases outside the gene matches. The CDR3 spans 14 residues. In germline, CDR1 is MGHDK, CDR2 SYGVNS. The DNA of the CDR3 is TGTGCCAGCAGTGAAGGACAGGGAGGCTACGAGCAGTACTTC. The encoded protein is CASSEGQGGYEQYF.

The chain uses TRBV29-1 and TRBJ2-7, with TRBD1 matching over 7 bases. CDR3 length equals 15 residues. V was clipped by 7 bases and J by 5 bases; unmatched bases: 17. Per the germline V gene, CDR1 is SQVTM and CDR2 is ANQGSEA. CDR3 coding DNA: TGCAGCGCCCGTGGTTGGACAGGAAAAAAGGACGAGCAGTACTTC. It yields the protein CSARGWTGKKDEQYF.

This clone was recorded a few times. This chain connects TRBV6-5 to TRBJ2-5; D is undetermined. Germline V CDR1 and CDR2: MNHEY, SVGAGI. With 6 bases removed from V and 1 base from J, the gap between germline ends came to 3 bases. This CDR3 has 11 residues. The CDR3 DNA reads TGTGCCAGCAGCCTCCAAGAGACCCAGTACTTC. This sequence encodes CASSLQETQYF.

The gene calls are TRBV29-1 and TRBJ2-3; 9 nucleotides match TRBD2. From germline, CDR1 is SQVTM and CDR2 ANQGSEA. V dropped 7 bases and J dropped 2; count of bases not matched to a gene: 13. This CDR3 has 16 amino acids. As DNA, the CDR3 is TGCAGCGCTGCTAGGGCTAGCGGGGCTATCACAGATACGCAGTATTTT. This translates into CSAARASGAITDTQYF.

This chain uses TRBV14 with TRBJ1-1; 10 bases agree with TRBD1. This CDR3 region has 15 residues. Germline V gives CDR1 SGHDN, CDR2 FVKESK. After removal of 6 bases from V and 2 bases from J, the junction contained 6 bases not matched to a gene. The CDR3 DNA is TGTGCCAGCAGGGAGACAGGGGGCATAAACACTGAAGCTTTCTTT. It yields the protein CASRETGGINTEAFF.

The rearrangement uses TRBV18 and TRBJ2-1; the match to TRBD1 covers 11 bases. From germline, CDR1 is KGHSH and CDR2 LQKENI. This CDR3 has 15 residues. Trimming took 3 bases from V and 7 from J; bases not matched to a gene: 5. The CDR3 nucleotides are TGTGCCAGCTCACCCGGGACAGGGGGTGGAAATGAGCAGTTCTTC. Residues: CASSPGTGGGNEQFF.

This rearrangement joins TRBV6-5 to TRBJ2-3; no clear D gene. The CDR3 covers 12 residues. Looked up from germline, CDR1 is MNHEY and CDR2 is SVGAGI. Trimming removed 6 bases from V and 6 bases from J, with 10 bases in between. The CDR3 spells CASRSFRDTQYF. In DNA, the CDR3 is TGTGCCAGCAGGTCGTTTCGGGATACGCAGTATTTT.

This clone was seen a few times. The chain joins TRBV5-1 to TRBJ2-2; 7 bases align to TRBD1. There are 14 residues in the CDR3. Germline CDR1 and CDR2: SGHRS and YFSETQ. Unmatched junction bases numbered 1, after V lost 2 bases and J lost 3 bases. The CDR3 loop reads CASSFQGDTGELFF. In nucleotides, the CDR3 is TGCGCCAGCAGCTTTCAGGGGGACACCGGGGAGCTGTTTTTT.

This clone was picked up a small number of times. This rearrangement joins TRBV19 to TRBJ2-7, with D possibly TRBD2 on 6 matching bases. The CDR3 sequence is 14 residues long. V lost 4 bases and J 0 bases, leaving 10 bases between the germline ends. Germline loops: CDR1 LNHDA, CDR2 SQIVND (reference sequence). The CDR3 region is CASSTPGLSYEQYF. For the CDR3, the DNA is TGTGCCAGTAGTACACCGGGACTCTCCTACGAGCAGTACTTC. Full variable domain (missing parts from reference TRBV19 and TRBJ2-7): DGGITQSPKYLFRKEGQNVTLSCEQNLNHDAMYWYRQDPGQGLRLIYYSQIVNDFQKGDIAEGYSVSREKKESFPLTVTSAQKNPTAFYLCASSTPGLSYEQYFGPGTRLTVT.

The chain uses TRBV30 and TRBJ2-2; 8 positions agree with TRBD1. The ends lost 4 bases at V and 4 bases at J; junction bases unmatched: 11. CDR1 is GTSNPN, CDR2 SVGIG, per germline (reference sequence). The CDR3 runs 16 residues. The CDR3 DNA is TGTGCCTGGATGGGACAGGCGAGCTTGGGCACCGGGGAGCTGTTTTTT. Amino acids: CAWMGQASLGTGELFF.

As to this clone: Different DNA sequences within this sample yield the same CDR3. CDR3 coding DNA: TGCGCCAGCAGCCCTGGACAGGGTTCCTACAATGAGCAGTTCTTC. It codes for CASSPGQGSYNEQFF. The chain uses TRBV5-1 and TRBJ2-1; 8 bases line up with TRBD1. The V segment lost 4 bases and the J segment 1 base; nucleotides outside the gene matches: 4. The CDR3 sequence is 15 residues long. The V gene's germline CDR1 is SGHRS and CDR2 YFSETQ.

The V and J genes are TRBV5-1 and TRBJ2-7; 11 bases line up with TRBD1. V dropped 3 bases and J dropped 9; count of bases not matched to a gene: 8. This CDR3 has 14 amino acids. Germline lookup yields CDR1 SGHRS and CDR2 YFSETQ. CDR3 sequence: CASSSQDRGQGQYF. In DNA, the CDR3 is TGCGCCAGCAGCTCGCAGGACAGGGGGCAAGGGCAGTACTTC.

This clone turned up a few times. The V and J genes are TRBV5-4 and TRBJ2-1, with D perhaps TRBD2 (6 bases). Looked up from germline, CDR1 is SGHNT and CDR2 is YYREEE (reference sequence). With 4 bases removed from V and 4 bases from J, the gap between germline ends came to 18 bases. The CDR3 spans 16 residues. The CDR3 DNA reads as TGTGCCAGCAGCCCCGGCGGGACGGACCTTTACAATGAGCAGTTCTTC. Its translation is CASSPGGTDLYNEQFF.

This sequence joins TRBV30 and TRBJ1-1, with D tentatively TRBD1 (5 bases). Germline-derived CDR1 and CDR2 are GTSNPN and SVGIG (reference sequence). The CDR3 totals 12 residues. V was clipped by 5 bases and J by 5 bases, with 12 bases between them. The CDR3 reads CAWFRGETEAFF. CDR3 DNA: TGTGCCTGGTTTCGGGGGGAGACTGAAGCTTTCTTT.

This clone was counted between two and nine times. V and J are TRBV4-2 and TRBJ2-1; TRBD2 is a possible D gene (6 bases). Germline loops: CDR1 LGHNA, CDR2 YNFKEQ. Deletions cut 3 bases from V and 7 bases from J, with 19 bases between. The CDR3 is 16 amino acids. This CDR3 is CASSQREEGVGNEQFF. In DNA form, the CDR3 reads TGTGCCAGCAGCCAGAGGGAGGAGGGCGTGGGGAATGAGCAGTTCTTC.

V usage is TRBV28 and J usage is TRBJ2-1; the match to TRBD2 covers 7 bases. Looked up from germline, CDR1 is MDHEN and CDR2 is SYDVKM. CDR3 size: 14 residues. The ends lost 5 bases at V and 3 bases at J; junction bases unmatched: 4. The CDR3 region has the DNA TGTGCCAGCAGTGAGGGAGGGGACTACAATGAGCAGTTCTTC. Its translation: CASSEGGDYNEQFF.

This clone was seen a handful of times. This chain uses TRBV4-2 with TRBJ2-1; TRBD1 matches 8 bases. V lost 3 bases and J lost 9; bases outside the gene matches: 10. The CDR3 loop spans 15 amino acids. Germline V gene data show CDR1 as LGHNA and CDR2 as YNFKEQ. For the CDR3, the DNA is TGTGCCAGCAGCCACGGCAGGGGGCCGATAGGTGAGCAGTTCTTC. Protein: CASSHGRGPIGEQFF.

V is TRBV18 and J is TRBJ2-3; D remains unclear. The V end lost 0 bases, the J end lost 2 bases, and 6 bases lay between the germline ends. The germline CDR1 and CDR2 sequences are KGHSH and LQKENI. The CDR3 covers 14 residues. The CDR3 sequence is CASSPPTHTDTQYF. The CDR3 coding sequence is TGTGCCAGCTCACCACCGACTCACACAGATACGCAGTATTTT.

This clone was seen a handful of times. Other DNA sequences in the sample encode the same CDR3. The rearrangement links TRBV7-2 to TRBJ1-2; TRBD1 matches 10 bases. Germline V gene sequence: CDR1 SGHTA, CDR2 FQGNSA. CDR3 length equals 13 residues. The ends lost 5 bases at V and 5 bases at J; junction bases unmatched: 2. The CDR3 protein is CASSQGQGYGYTF. For the CDR3, the DNA is TGTGCCAGCAGCCAGGGACAGGGGTATGGCTACACCTTC.

In its sample, this clone was seen many times. The rearrangement joins TRBV14 to TRBJ1-3; D is undetermined. Germline CDR1 SGHDN, CDR2 FVKESK. The CDR3 is 12 residues long. V lost 4 bases, J lost 5 bases, and 6 bases lay in between. DNA of the CDR3: TGTGCCAGCAGCCCTTCCCGAAACACCATATATTTT. It encodes CASSPSRNTIYF.

The sample holds a few counts of this clone. V and J are TRBV5-1 and TRBJ1-4; D is uncertain. CDR1 and CDR2 (germline): SGHRS, YFSETQ. This CDR3 region has 14 residues. The V gene lost 4 bases and the J gene lost 0 bases, with 7 bases spanning the gap. The CDR3 is CASSQLATNEKLFF. The CDR3 coding sequence is TGCGCCAGCAGCCAGTTGGCAACTAATGAAAAACTGTTTTTT.

This clone has more than one count but fewer than ten. The rearrangement joins TRBV29-1 to TRBJ2-5; 9 bases line up with TRBD1. CDR1 SQVTM and CDR2 ANQGSEA come from the germline V gene. V lost 8 bases and J lost 5; bases outside the gene matches: 9. The CDR3 covers 13 residues. The CDR3 coding sequence is TGCAGCCCGCGGACAGGGGACGGGGAGACCCAGTACTTC. The encoded protein is CSPRTGDGETQYF.

Only a few counts were recorded for this clone. The rearrangement uses TRBV7-2 and TRBJ2-5; the match to TRBD1 covers 8 bases. Germline V CDR1 and CDR2: SGHTA, FQGNSA. The CDR3 spans 15 residues. The junction had 6 bases not matched to a gene; V was cut back by 4 bases and J by 2 bases. The CDR3 DNA sequence: TGTGCCAGCAGCTCTCGGACAGGGCTTCAAGAGACCCAGTACTTC. Its translation is CASSSRTGLQETQYF.

The J gene is TRBJ2-1, the V gene TRBV29-1; 7 positions match TRBD2. V lost 1 base to trimming and J lost 6 bases; unmatched junction nucleotides: 3. Germline-derived CDR1 and CDR2 are SQVTM and ANQGSEA. The CDR3 length is 13 residues. The CDR3, as DNA: TGCAGCGTTGAAGCCCCTAGCGGCAATGAGCAGTTCTTC. It specifies CSVEAPSGNEQFF.

The chain is built from TRBV29-1 and TRBJ1-4; 7 bases are shared with TRBD1. V shed 6 bases and J 2 bases; nucleotides not matched to a gene: 6. Germline assignment: CDR1 SQVTM and CDR2 ANQGSEA. The CDR3 is 14 amino acids. The CDR3 protein is CSVAVTGTNEKLFF. The CDR3 DNA reads TGCAGCGTGGCCGTGACAGGGACTAATGAAAAACTGTTTTTT.

This rearrangement joins TRBV6-6 to TRBJ2-3, with 8 nucleotides matching TRBD2. Unmatched junction bases numbered 10, after V lost 5 bases and J lost 6 bases. The CDR3 is made up of 15 amino acids. Germline CDR1 and CDR2: MNHNY and SVGAGI (reference sequence). Here the CDR3 DNA reads TGTGCCAGCAGTATCCCGGGGGGGAAGTCGGATACGCAGTATTTT. Translated: CASSIPGGKSDTQYF.

In its sample, this clone was seen a few times. This chain uses TRBV7-2 with TRBJ1-1; the D is unclear. Germline V gene data show CDR1 as SGHTA and CDR2 as FQGNSA. CDR3 length equals 14 residues. V was shortened by 4 bases and J by 1 base, with 10 bases between the two germline ends. This CDR3 reads CASSSGWQNTEAFF. The CDR3 DNA sequence: TGTGCCAGCAGCTCAGGTTGGCAGAACACTGAAGCTTTCTTT.